The text below deals with one T cell receptor (beta chain). The target antigen is unknown. The sample originates from a study of cytomegalovirus exposure and HLA in healthy donors. Trimming removed 0 bases from V and 5 bases from J; junction bases left unmatched: 19. Germline V lookup: CDR1 MNHEY, CDR2 SMNVEV (reference sequence). CDR3 length: 20 amino acids. Broader study findings: Follow-up analysis found HLA locus-dependent TCR association rates, highest for DRB1 and lowest for HLA-C. HLA alleles were associated with 17,000 or so TCR beta sequences in a later analysis at 0.05 false discovery rate. It was reported that the classifier diagnosed cytomegalovirus status with high specificity and sensitivity in both the original and validation cohorts. The analysis excluded some indistinguishable V segments, including TRBV6-2 and TRBV6-3.

The PCR employed 60 Vbeta primers together with 13 Jbeta primers. Produced via immunoSEQ multiplex PCR; TCRdb's table is partial and in-frame only. The top ten hold more than 1.5% of the sample, which has just over 150,000 clones, 84% seen once. The chain links TRBV27 to TRBJ2-3; TRBD2 aligns across 8 bases. The sequencing input was PBMCs. The receptor's source is a man aged 18 to 35 in good health and CMV-seronegative. CDR3 nucleotide sequence: TGTGCCAGCAGTTTATCGGCCAACTACCGCGGGGGGCCAATTGGAGATACGCAGTATTTT. Protein sequence: CASSLSANYRGGPIGDTQYF.